Each of the 7 T cell receptor beta chains below was sequenced from the same sample in a study of identical twins. MiXCR, run by TCRdb on the 5' RACE reads, gives a single entry per CDR3 protein. Of under 1 million distinct CDR3 sequences in the sample, about 12% are singletons; the top ten hold about 1.6%. These data also featured in a second study, about yellow fever vaccine responses in identical twins.

The sample was PBMCs. The source is a woman between 18 and 29 years old in good health.

This clonotype has only a few counts. V and J are TRBV3-1 and TRBJ1-3; D is unresolved. V lost 3 bases, J lost 0 bases, and 6 bases lay in between. Germline V gene sequence: CDR1 LGHDT, CDR2 YNNKEL (reference sequence). The CDR3 extends over 14 amino acids. The DNA for the CDR3 is TGTGCCAGCAGCCAGGACCACTCTGGAAACACCATATATTTT. The encoded protein is CASSQDHSGNTIYF.

This clonotype was counted between two and nine times. This chain joins TRBV24-1 and TRBJ2-1, with 11 bases identical to TRBD2. The CDR3 contains 15 residues. The germline V gene has CDR1 KGHDR and CDR2 SFDVKD. After removal of 4 bases from V and 5 bases from J, the junction contained 3 bases not matched to a gene. The CDR3 here is CATSEGTSGNNEQFF. The CDR3, as DNA: TGTGCCACCAGTGAGGGGACTAGCGGTAACAATGAGCAGTTCTTC.

This clonotype showed up just a few times. J is TRBJ2-1 and V is TRBV6-1, with 9 nucleotides matching TRBD2. With 1 base clipped from V and 9 bases from J, the junction kept 10 bases outside the gene matches. Germline V gene sequence: CDR1 MNHNS, CDR2 SASEGT. The CDR3 is 16 residues long. This CDR3 reads CASSEGAAGGGGEQFF. DNA of the CDR3: TGTGCCAGCAGTGAAGGTGCGGCGGGAGGGGGCGGTGAGCAGTTCTTC.

This clonotype was counted only a few times. The J gene is TRBJ2-5, the V gene TRBV11-2; 13 bases are a match to TRBD2. With V trimmed by 4 bases and J by 7 bases, 18 bases remained unmatched. Germline CDR1 and CDR2: SGHAT and FQNNGV. The CDR3 covers 19 residues. CDR3 region: CASSSGLAGVSLFPGTQYF. The DNA of the CDR3 is TGTGCCAGCAGCTCCGGACTAGCGGGAGTGTCTTTGTTTCCGGGGACCCAGTACTTC.

This clonotype was seen repeatedly, ten times or more. The chain recombines TRBV4-1 with TRBJ2-7; 10 nucleotides line up with TRBD2. Germline V gene data show CDR1 as MGHRA and CDR2 as YSYEKL. The CDR3 covers 16 residues. With 1 base clipped from V and 3 bases from J, the junction kept 6 bases outside the gene matches. CDR3 sequence: CASSQGPGTSDYEQYF. Written as DNA, the CDR3 is TGCGCCAGCAGCCAAGGACCCGGGACTAGCGACTACGAGCAGTACTTC.

In this sample, this clonotype turned up a few times. The chain employs TRBV20-1 and TRBJ2-3, with 9 bases fitting TRBD2. Trimming removed 4 bases from V and 1 base from J; junction bases left unmatched: 6. Per the germline V gene, CDR1 is DFQATT and CDR2 is SNEGSKA (reference sequence). The CDR3 contains 15 residues. The CDR3 sequence is CSAIIRTSGTDTQYF. The CDR3 DNA reads TGCAGTGCTATAATTCGGACTAGCGGCACAGATACGCAGTATTTT.

J is TRBJ2-7 and V is TRBV2, with D maybe TRBD2 (5 bases). Germline CDR1 and CDR2: SNHLY and FYNNEI. This CDR3 contains 10 residues. With 10 bases removed from V and 5 bases from J, the gap between germline ends came to 9 bases. The CDR3 DNA is TGTGCCACCGGGAAAAACGAGCAGTACTTC. Its protein product is CATGKNEQYF.